Included here is one T cell receptor beta chain sequence, with context. This CDR3 is also generated by other DNA sequences in the sample. These data belong to a study of T cell responses to AZD1222 COVID-19 vaccine. Overall study: Second-dose recipients at about 4 or about 12 weeks were treated as one pooled group.

V lost 0 bases and J 4 bases, leaving 10 bases between the germline ends. The CDR3 sequence is 15 residues long. CDR1 is MGHRA, CDR2 YSYEKL, per germline. Using immunoSEQ multiplex PCR, the repertoire was profiled, and TCRdb retains in-frame clones only, with some absent. The data show about 140,000 clones, with roughly 92% seen just once and about 5.5% held by the top ten. The sample was peripheral blood, taken on day 0 of AZD1222 vaccination. The chain is built from TRBV4-1 and TRBJ1-5; tentative D call: TRBD1 (5 bases). The clonotype was recovered from an adult in good health. The CDR3 loop reads CASSQDLRGNQPQHF. The CDR3 nucleotides are TGCGCCAGCAGCCAAGATTTGCGGGGGAATCAGCCCCAGCATTTT.